The 5 T cell receptor beta chains below were found in one sample sequenced in a study of shared clonotypes between healthy human individuals. TCRdb keeps only in-frame clones here, not all; method: immunoSEQ multiplex PCR. The sample lists about 510,000 clones; approximately 79% were seen once. The sample comprised PBMCs. These TCRs come from a woman aged 40-49 years in good health. Some clones in this sample may be carry-over from other donors' samples.

This clone was observed a handful of times. V is TRBV6-1 and J is TRBJ2-1; 7 bases fit TRBD2. V trimming: 1 base; J trimming: 7 bases; junction bases outside the gene matches: 7. Germline CDR1 MNHNS, CDR2 SASEGT. This CDR3 spans 15 amino acids. CDR3 amino acids: CASSEEGRGGNEQFF. For the CDR3, the DNA is TGTGCCAGCAGTGAAGAAGGACGGGGAGGGAATGAGCAGTTCTTC.

The chain combines TRBV19 with TRBJ2-7, with 10 positions matching TRBD1. The CDR3 is made up of 18 amino acids. From germline, CDR1 is LNHDA and CDR2 SQIVND (reference sequence). J lost 1 base, V lost 6 bases, and 15 bases had no gene match. DNA of the CDR3: TGTGCCAGTAGCAGAGTCCCGGGACAGGGGACGAGATCCTACGAGCAGTACTTC. It yields the protein CASSRVPGQGTRSYEQYF.

This clone was detected once. The J gene is TRBJ1-1, the V gene TRBV19; D gene unclear. The CDR3 is 15 residues long. The germline V and J ends were trimmed by 2 bases and 0 bases, with 10 bases remaining between them. Looked up from germline, CDR1 is LNHDA and CDR2 is SQIVND (reference sequence). The CDR3 here is CASSIRLQMNTEAFF. The CDR3 bases are TGTGCCAGTAGTATAAGGTTACAAATGAACACTGAAGCTTTCTTT.

This rearrangement joins TRBV7-3 to TRBJ2-3; D possibly corresponds to TRBD2 (5 bases). This CDR3 comprises 13 residues. Germline CDR1 SGHTA, CDR2 FQGTGA. V shed 5 bases and J shed 5 bases, with 11 bases lying between them. The CDR3 nucleotides are TGTGCCAGCAGCCCAGAGGCGGGAGATACGCAGTATTTT. It is translated as CASSPEAGDTQYF. The entire variable domain, with the rest obtained from reference TRBV7-3 and TRBJ2-3, is as follows: GAGVSQTPSNKVTEKGKYVELRCDPISGHTALYWYRQSLGQGPEFLIYFQGTGAADDSGLPNDRFFAVRPEGSVSTLKIQRTERGDSAVYLCASSPEAGDTQYFGPGTRLTVL.

This rearrangement joins TRBV5-1 to TRBJ1-2, with D possibly matching TRBD1 (6 bases). The CDR3 length is 14 residues. V was shortened by 0 bases and J by 6 bases, with 12 bases between the two germline ends. The germline V gene has CDR1 SGHRS and CDR2 YFSETQ. CDR3 amino acids: CASSLAGGQNGYTF. The CDR3 nucleotides read TGCGCCAGCAGCTTGGCCGGGGGCCAGAATGGCTACACCTTC.